This entry features one T cell receptor beta chain sequence. It lacks a known antigen. Base qualities are missing; no much larger clone stands one base away. The trial excluded patients who had a history of autoimmune disease or were on systemic immunosuppression. Peripheral blood for TCR sequencing was collected from all dose cohorts at baseline, on cycle 4 day 1, and on cycle 7 day 1. Samples were obtained from an open-label, multicenter, first-in-human phase I dose-escalation trial of ivuxolimab. Adults with locally advanced or metastatic melanoma, renal cell, hepatocellular, or head and neck squamous cell carcinoma were enrolled in the trial. CD4+ and CD8+ T cells were sorted separately from peripheral blood before TCR sequencing. This sample is part of a study of OX40 agonist ivuxolimab in advanced cancers. In the study overall: The costimulatory receptor OX40 (CD134) was targeted by ivuxolimab, a fully human IgG2 agonistic monoclonal antibody. Of the 50 to 55 dose-escalation patients, hepatocellular carcinoma was present in 19, melanoma in roughly 15, renal cell carcinoma in 9 and head and neck cancer in 9. The monotherapy dose-escalation portion (N of about 47 patients) of the phase I ivuxolimab trial is reported in the paper. Patients were allowed to have had prior anti-PD-1, anti-PD-L1 or anti-CTLA-4 therapy, and approximately 40% of the dose-escalation patients had been treated with checkpoint inhibitors. Partial responses occurred in three dose-escalation patients: two with cutaneous melanoma and one with hepatocellular carcinoma. Peripheral TCRbeta sequencing was intended to test whether TCR sequence diversity was altered and clonal T-cell expansion was caused by ivuxolimab. In the dose-escalation cohort, about four fifths of patients were male, and the mean age was 60 years with a range of roughly 23 to 79. Intravenous ivuxolimab was administered to patients every 2 weeks at six dose levels: 0.01, 0.1, 0.3, 1.5, 3 and 10 mg/kg. Overall study outcomes, separate from this receptor: After ivuxolimab, expanded clones were on average more numerous among CD8+ T cells than among CD4+ T cells. At doses of 0.1 to 3.0 mg/kg, clonal expansion of both CD4+ and CD8+ blood T cells was observed from baseline to week 6. Which antigens the clonally expanded peripheral T cells were specific for was not determined. In the 0.1-3.0 mg/kg groups, partial responders were among the patients with the lowest normalized peripheral clonal expansion, particularly in CD8+ T cells. Low levels of normalized T-cell clonal expansion were also seen in some nonresponding patients.

The CDR3 spans 13 residues, from the cysteine through the phenylalanine. Kept here is only the CDR3 DNA, which spans 39 bases and is read in frame from base 1. CDR1 and CDR2 are drawn from the germline V gene: LGHNA, YSLEER. A distance of 10 bases separates the germline ends of V and J, which lose 4 bases and 9 bases respectively. For sequencing of the TCRbeta CDR3 region, genomic DNA was extracted from the sorted cells. TCRbeta CDR3 regions were sequenced using the immunoSEQ Assay. Sourced from immuneACCESS, this table was stored by TCRdb with only in-frame sequences that have V and J called. A share of the clones is absent; for the studies checked, an unresolved V gene accounts for under half, and the remainder has no known explanation. In all, the sample holds roughly 24,000 clones, and approximately 83% of those were seen once. The ten largest clones capture roughly 8.6% of the sample.

The sequencing used CD4+ or CD8+ T cells sorted from blood, collected in a trial of the OX40 agonist ivuxolimab. The sequence was collected from an adult with an advanced solid tumor such as melanoma, head and neck, liver or kidney cancer. This chain joins TRBV4-3 to TRBJ1-6; the D gene is unclear. The CDR3 reads CASSLLRGSPLHF. DNA sequence: TGCGCCAGCAGCCTTCTTCGGGGTTCACCCCTCCACTTT.